This T cell receptor beta chain was sequenced for a study of cytomegalovirus exposure and HLA in healthy donors. Study findings and constraints: For most TCR sequences rarity was the rule, although some public TCRs occurred in many donors. The study flagged some 170 TCR beta chains as cytomegalovirus-associated.

This clone was seen a few times. The antigen is unknown. Sequencing used immunoSEQ multiplex PCR; TCRdb keeps in-frame clones, though not all of them. Of 130,000 or so clones detected, roughly 89% appear once; the ten largest clones hold 0.95% to 1.5%. The donors formed part of the roughly 110-subject validation cohort, distinct from the roughly 630-subject first cohort. Germline V CDR1 and CDR2: KGHSH, LQKENI. The CDR3 is 16 residues long. Trimming removed 0 bases at V and 0 bases at J, with 12 bases between. The receptor comes from a woman aged 18-29 years in good health and CMV-seronegative. Sequencing used PBMCs. The chain has TRBV18 and TRBJ2-7; the D gene is possibly TRBD1 (5 bases). The CDR3 spells CASSPPGHTSSYEQYF. The CDR3 bases are TGTGCCAGCTCACCACCGGGGCACACGAGCTCCTACGAGCAGTACTTC.